This T cell receptor (beta chain) was recorded in a study of blood T cell repertoires in COVID-19 (dated by TCRdb to 2020 to 2021). In terms of the full investigation: The collaborator samples originated in the United States, Italy and Spain and spanned the acute and convalescent phases of COVID-19. The samples were drawn from two sources: the first 160 participants of the ongoing ImmuneRACE study, and about 1,300 subjects contributed by 6 global collaborators. A de-identified subject ID, COVID-19 status, age in years and sex were almost always included in the sample metadata. The prospective study material was composed of cDNA or gDNA derived from T cells, B-cell-depleted T cells, or PBMCs. The dataset comprised deeply sampled blood TCRbeta repertoires from subjects exposed to, actively infected with, or recovered from COVID-19. Where available, HLA class I and class II types were taken from metadata supplied by the sample provider and were not determined by assay-based typing. The repertoires were released in a freely available public database intended as a resource for research on the immune response to SARS-CoV-2. What the authors observed across the whole study: Clinical and demographic metadata were provided uncurated, with the amount varying by source and participant.

CDR1 and CDR2, per the germline V gene, are SGDLS and YYNGEE. The CDR3 starts with the cysteine, ends with the phenylalanine, and has 13 residues. This entry keeps only the CDR3 DNA: 39 bases, framed from base 1. V gives up 0 bases and J gives up 7 bases, and the segment between their germline ends measures 8 bases. Details on this clone: The antigen it recognizes is unknown. Base qualities are not at hand, and no much larger clone is one base apart.

TCRbeta CDR3 regions were amplified from genomic DNA by means of the immunoSEQ Assay, a bias-controlled multiplex PCR. The source study handled its data this way. Nucleated cell counts per sample were estimated from amplification of reference gene primers within the assay. Sequence reads were collapsed and filtered to measure the absolute abundance of every unique TCRbeta CDR3 rearrangement. For each sample, productive Simpson clonality was calculated as the square root of Simpson's diversity index across productive rearrangements. The source is immuneACCESS, and TCRdb retained only in-frame sequences with V and J called. Part of the clones is not carried over; for the studies checked, unresolved V genes explain less than half of this, and the remainder is unexplained. V, J and clone size are those of that table, while D and trimming were read from the DNA. The sample includes under 150,000 clones, with approximately 80% observed a single time. The ten most abundant clones make up less than 50% of the sample.

Whole blood was collected in K2EDTA tubes by collaborating institutions according to the institutions' own protocols. For TCRbeta analysis, collaborators shipped samples as frozen whole blood, isolated PBMCs, or DNA extracted from either of those sample types. The source of this sequence is a human donor in a cohort sampled during active COVID-19. Sequenced sample: peripheral blood. The sequence joins TRBV9 to TRBJ2-1; the D gene cannot be resolved reliably. The CDR3 region: CASSVGQENEQFF. The sequenced DNA: TGTGCCAGCAGCGTAGGGCAAGAAAATGAGCAGTTCTTC.